The rows below give T cell receptor beta chains drawn from one sample of a study of T-cell memory formation after mild COVID-19. TCRdb re-called the 5' RACE reads with MiXCR, one entry per CDR3 protein. The sample lists some 150,000 distinct CDR3 sequences, approximately 26% occurring once. Specimen: PBMCs or a T cell subset sorted from them (not recorded which). These receptors were collected from an adult woman who had mild COVID-19 (a few samples of this study predate the infection). Cell type and time point are not known. CDR3s include the opening cysteine and the closing phenylalanine or tryptophan. Fields, in order: V gene, J gene, clone size, D gene, CDR3 protein, CDR3 DNA. The D gene is left open where the match is weak. Part of the rows lack a size; the others show once, few, many or a class for expanded clones.

TRBV4-2,TRBJ2-1,.,.,CASSPYGAGLQFF,TGTGCCAGCAGCCCCTATGGGGCCGGACTCCAGTTCTTC
TRBV7-2,TRBJ2-3,few,.,CASSLYVSTDTQYF,TGTGCCAGCAGCTTATACGTAAGCACAGATACGCAGTATTTT
TRBV5-1,TRBJ2-5,.,.,CASSSHTGTPRFQETQYF,TGCGCCAGCAGCTCCCATACCGGGACACCTCGATTCCAAGAGACCCAGTACTTC
TRBV27,TRBJ1-6,.,TRBD1,CASSLDRGISPLHF,TGTGCCAGCAGTTTAGACAGGGGGATCTCACCCCTCCACTTT
TRBV5-8,TRBJ1-1,.,.,CASSLAPGVTEAFF,TGTGCCAGCAGCTTGGCTCCAGGGGTCACTGAAGCTTTCTTT
TRBV11-2,TRBJ2-3,.,.,CASSLRGLRTDTQYF,TGTGCCAGCAGCTTAAGGGGACTCCGCACAGATACGCAGTATTTT
TRBV6-5,TRBJ2-7,few,TRBD1,CASSYLGQAHYEQYF,TGTGCCAGCAGTTATTTGGGACAGGCGCACTACGAGCAGTACTTC
TRBV4-2,TRBJ1-4,few,TRBD1,CASSQDSGTGNEKLFF,TGTGCCAGCAGCCAAGATTCCGGGACAGGAAATGAAAAACTGTTTTTT
TRBV6-5,TRBJ1-5,.,TRBD1,CASSVQGPNQPQHF,TGTGCCAGCAGCGTACAGGGGCCCAATCAGCCCCAGCATTTT
TRBV4-1,TRBJ1-2,.,TRBD1,CASSQPGQGIYGYTF,TGCGCCAGCAGCCAACCCGGACAGGGGATCTATGGCTACACCTTC
TRBV12-3/TRBV12-4,TRBJ2-5,few,TRBD2,CASSLLSGEYQETQYF,TGTGCCAGCAGTTTACTGAGCGGGGAGTACCAAGAGACCCAGTACTTC
TRBV30,TRBJ2-7,.,.,CAWSVRSQIYEQYF,TGTGCCTGGAGTGTACGAAGCCAGATCTACGAGCAGTACTTC
TRBV29-1,TRBJ1-2,.,TRBD1,CSVAGQDYGYTF,TGCAGCGTTGCGGGACAGGACTATGGCTACACCTTC